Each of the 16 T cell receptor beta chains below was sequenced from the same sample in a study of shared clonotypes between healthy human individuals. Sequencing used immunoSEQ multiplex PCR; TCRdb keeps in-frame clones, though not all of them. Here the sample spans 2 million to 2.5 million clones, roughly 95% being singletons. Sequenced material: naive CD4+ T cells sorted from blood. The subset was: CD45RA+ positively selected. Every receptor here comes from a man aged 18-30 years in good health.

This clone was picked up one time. The CDR3 spells CASSFSERPYGYTF. Written as DNA, the CDR3 is TGTGCCAGCAGCTTTAGTGAGCGCCCCTATGGCTACACCTTC. The gene calls are TRBV5-4 and TRBJ1-2; no reliable D call. V shed 2 bases and J shed 4 bases, with 12 bases lying between them. There are 14 residues in the CDR3. The germline gives CDR1 SGHNT, CDR2 YYREEE (reference sequence).

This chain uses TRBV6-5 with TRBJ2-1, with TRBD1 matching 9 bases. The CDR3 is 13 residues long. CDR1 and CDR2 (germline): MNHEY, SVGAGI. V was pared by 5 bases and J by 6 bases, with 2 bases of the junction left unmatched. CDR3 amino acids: CASSPGQGNEQFF. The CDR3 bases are TGTGCCAGCAGTCCGGGACAGGGCAATGAGCAGTTCTTC.

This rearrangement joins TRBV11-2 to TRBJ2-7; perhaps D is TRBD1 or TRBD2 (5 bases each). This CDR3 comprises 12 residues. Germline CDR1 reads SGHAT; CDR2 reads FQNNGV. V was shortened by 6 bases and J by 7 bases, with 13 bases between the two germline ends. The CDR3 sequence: CASSLLWGEQYF. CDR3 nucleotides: TGTGCCAGCAGTCTCTTATGGGGGGAGCAGTACTTC.

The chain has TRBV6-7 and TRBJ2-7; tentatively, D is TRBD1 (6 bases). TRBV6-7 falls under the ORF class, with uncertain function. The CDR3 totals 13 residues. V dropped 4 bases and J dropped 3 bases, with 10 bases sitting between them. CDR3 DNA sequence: TGTGCCAGCAGTTCCAACAGGGACTACGAGCAGTACTTC. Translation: CASSSNRDYEQYF.

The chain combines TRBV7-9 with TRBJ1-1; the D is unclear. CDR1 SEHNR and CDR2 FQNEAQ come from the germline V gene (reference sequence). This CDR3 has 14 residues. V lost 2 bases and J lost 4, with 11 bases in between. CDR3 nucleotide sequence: TGTGCCAGCAGCTTAAAGGGAGAGGGCACTGAAGCTTTCTTT. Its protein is CASSLKGEGTEAFF.

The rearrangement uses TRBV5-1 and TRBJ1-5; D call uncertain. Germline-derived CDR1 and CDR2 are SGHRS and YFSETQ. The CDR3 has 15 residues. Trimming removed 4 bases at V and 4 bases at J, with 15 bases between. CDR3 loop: CASSPTVGGNQPQHF. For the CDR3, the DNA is TGCGCCAGCAGCCCTACCGTTGGTGGGAATCAGCCCCAGCATTTT.

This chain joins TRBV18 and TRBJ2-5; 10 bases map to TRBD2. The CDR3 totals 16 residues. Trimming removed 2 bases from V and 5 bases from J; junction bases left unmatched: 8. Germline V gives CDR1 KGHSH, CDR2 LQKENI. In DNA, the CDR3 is TGTGCCAGCTCACCATGGGCTAGCGGGAGTTTGGAGACCCAGTACTTC. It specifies CASSPWASGSLETQYF.

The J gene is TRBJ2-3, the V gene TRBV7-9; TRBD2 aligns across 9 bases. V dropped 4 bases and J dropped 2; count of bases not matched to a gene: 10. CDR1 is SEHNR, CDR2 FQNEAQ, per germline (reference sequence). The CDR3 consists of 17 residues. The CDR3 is CASSYPFGGGDTDTQYF. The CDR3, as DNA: TGTGCCAGCAGCTATCCTTTTGGCGGGGGGGACACAGATACGCAGTATTTT.

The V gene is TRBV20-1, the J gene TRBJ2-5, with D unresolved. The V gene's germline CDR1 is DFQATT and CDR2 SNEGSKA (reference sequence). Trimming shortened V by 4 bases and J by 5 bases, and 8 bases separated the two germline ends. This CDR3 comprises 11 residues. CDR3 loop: CSAILRETQYF. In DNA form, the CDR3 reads TGCAGTGCTATCTTGCGGGAGACCCAGTACTTC.

CDR3 nucleotide sequence: TGTGCCAGCAGTTGGGGGGACAGGGGAAACTATGGCTACACCTTC. The encoded protein is CASSWGDRGNYGYTF. The rearrangement joins TRBV28 to TRBJ1-2, with 10 positions matching TRBD1. Germline V lookup: CDR1 MDHEN, CDR2 SYDVKM. The CDR3 consists of 15 residues. The ends lost 4 bases at V and 2 bases at J; junction bases unmatched: 4.

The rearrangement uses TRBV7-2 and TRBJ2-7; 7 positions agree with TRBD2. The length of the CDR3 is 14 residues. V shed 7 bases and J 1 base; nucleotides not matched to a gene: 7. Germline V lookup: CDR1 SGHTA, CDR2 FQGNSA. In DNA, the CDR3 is TGTGCCAGCACCTCTCAGGGAGGGTCCTACGAGCAGTACTTC. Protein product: CASTSQGGSYEQYF.

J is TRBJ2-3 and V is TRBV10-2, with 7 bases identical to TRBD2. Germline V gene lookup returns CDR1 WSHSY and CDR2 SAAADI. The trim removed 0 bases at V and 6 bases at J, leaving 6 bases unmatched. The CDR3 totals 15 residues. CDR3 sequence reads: CASSESGGEVDTQYF. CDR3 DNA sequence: TGCGCCAGCAGTGAGTCTGGGGGGGAGGTGGATACGCAGTATTTT.

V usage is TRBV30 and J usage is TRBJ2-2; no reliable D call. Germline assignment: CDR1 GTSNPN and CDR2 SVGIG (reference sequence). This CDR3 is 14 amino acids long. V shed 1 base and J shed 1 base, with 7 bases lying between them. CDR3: CAWSGILNTGELFF. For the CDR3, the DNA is TGTGCCTGGAGTGGCATATTGAACACCGGGGAGCTGTTTTTT.

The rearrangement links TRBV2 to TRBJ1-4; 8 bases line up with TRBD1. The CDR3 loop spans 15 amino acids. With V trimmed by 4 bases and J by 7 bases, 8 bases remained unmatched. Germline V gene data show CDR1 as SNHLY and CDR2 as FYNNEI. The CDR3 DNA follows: TGTGCCAGCAGTGGGACAGGGAGGGTCGGTGAAAAACTGTTTTTT. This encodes CASSGTGRVGEKLFF.

The CDR3 DNA reads as TGTGCCAGCAGCTTTCGGCCTGGTGGGGCAACTAATGAAAAACTGTTTTTT. This translates into CASSFRPGGATNEKLFF. The chain employs TRBV5-4 and TRBJ1-4; D is unresolved. The V end was cut by 2 bases, the J end by 0 bases, with 14 bases between. CDR1 and CDR2 from the germline V gene are SGHNT and YYREEE (reference sequence). This CDR3 has 17 amino acids.

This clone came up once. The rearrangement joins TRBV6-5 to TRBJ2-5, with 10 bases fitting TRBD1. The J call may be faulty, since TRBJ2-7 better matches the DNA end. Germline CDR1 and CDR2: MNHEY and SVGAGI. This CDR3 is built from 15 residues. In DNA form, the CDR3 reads TGTGCCAGCAGAGCAACCGGGACAGGGGTTGGCGAGCAGTACTTC. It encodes CASRATGTGVGEQYF.